This T cell receptor (beta chain) derives from a study of OX40 agonist ivuxolimab in advanced cancers. Method: immunoSEQ multiplex PCR; TCRdb's copy keeps in-frame clones and lacks some. The table shows fewer than 45,000 clones, with over 75% occurring only once. V shed 5 bases and J shed 1 base, with 15 bases lying between them. Germline values: CDR1 SGHRS, CDR2 YFSETQ. The CDR3 is 16 residues long. The specimen comprised CD4+ or CD8+ T cells sorted from blood, sampled in a trial of the OX40 agonist ivuxolimab. The gene calls are TRBV5-1 and TRBJ2-2, with D perhaps TRBD1 (6 bases). This TCR came from an adult with an advanced solid tumor such as melanoma, head and neck, liver or kidney cancer. CDR3 DNA sequence: TGCGCCAGCAGTCCTTCCGGGACACGGAACACCGGGGAGCTGTTTTTT. The encoded protein is CASSPSGTRNTGELFF.